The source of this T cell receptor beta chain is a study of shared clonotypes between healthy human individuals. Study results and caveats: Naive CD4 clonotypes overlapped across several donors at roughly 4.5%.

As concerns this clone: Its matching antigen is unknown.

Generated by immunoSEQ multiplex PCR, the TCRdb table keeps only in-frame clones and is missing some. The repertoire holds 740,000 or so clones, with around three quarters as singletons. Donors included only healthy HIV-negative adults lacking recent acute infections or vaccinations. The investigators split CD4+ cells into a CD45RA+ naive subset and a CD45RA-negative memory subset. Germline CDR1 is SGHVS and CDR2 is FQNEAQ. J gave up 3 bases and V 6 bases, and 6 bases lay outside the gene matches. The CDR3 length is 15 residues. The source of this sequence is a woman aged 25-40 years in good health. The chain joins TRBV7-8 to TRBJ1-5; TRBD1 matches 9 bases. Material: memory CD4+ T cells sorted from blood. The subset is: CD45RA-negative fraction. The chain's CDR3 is CASSHRTGDNQPQHF. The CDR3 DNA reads TGTGCCAGCAGTCATAGGACAGGGGACAATCAGCCCCAGCATTTT.